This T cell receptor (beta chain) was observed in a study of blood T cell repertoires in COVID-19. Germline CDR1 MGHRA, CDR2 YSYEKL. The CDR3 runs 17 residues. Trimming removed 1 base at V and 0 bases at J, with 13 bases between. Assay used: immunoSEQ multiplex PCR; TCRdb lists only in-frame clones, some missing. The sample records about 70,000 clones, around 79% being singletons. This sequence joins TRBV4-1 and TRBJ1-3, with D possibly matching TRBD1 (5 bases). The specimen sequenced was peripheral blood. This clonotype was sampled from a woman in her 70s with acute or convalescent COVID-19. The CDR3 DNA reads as TGCGCCAGCAGCCAAGTCGAAGGGGTGTTCTCTGGAAACACCATATATTTT. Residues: CASSQVEGVFSGNTIYF.